This T cell receptor beta chain was observed in a study of cytomegalovirus exposure and HLA in healthy donors. Regarding the study as a whole: Reportedly, diagnosis of cytomegalovirus status by the classifier showed high specificity and sensitivity.

60 Vbeta and 13 Jbeta primers were used in PCR. Only in-frame clones appear in the TCRdb table, and some are missing; sequencing was by immunoSEQ multiplex PCR. The data hold about 250,000 clones, with 75% to 85% observed a single time. There are 17 residues in the CDR3. Looked up from germline, CDR1 is SGHTA and CDR2 is FQGNSA. V shed 5 bases and J shed 0 bases, with 19 bases lying between them. About this clone: What it recognizes is unknown.

This TCR was sampled from a girl aged 2-15 years in good health and CMV-seronegative. Specimen: PBMCs. The gene calls are TRBV7-2 and TRBJ1-1; tentatively, D is TRBD1 (5 bases). The CDR3 region has the DNA TGTGCCAGCAGCCTCCGGGGGAGGGCCTCCTTGAACACTGAAGCTTTCTTT. Protein product: CASSLRGRASLNTEAFF.